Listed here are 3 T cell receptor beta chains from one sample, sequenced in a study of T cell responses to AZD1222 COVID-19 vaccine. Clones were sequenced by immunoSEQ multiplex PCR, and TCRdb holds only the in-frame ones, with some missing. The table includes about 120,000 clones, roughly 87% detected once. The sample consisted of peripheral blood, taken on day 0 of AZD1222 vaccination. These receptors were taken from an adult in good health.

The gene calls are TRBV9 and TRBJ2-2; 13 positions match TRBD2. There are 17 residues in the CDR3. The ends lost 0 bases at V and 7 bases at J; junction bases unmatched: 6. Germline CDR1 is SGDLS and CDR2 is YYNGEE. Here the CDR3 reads CASSVGTSGSGDGELFF. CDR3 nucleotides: TGTGCCAGCAGCGTAGGGACTAGCGGGAGCGGAGACGGGGAGCTGTTTTTT.

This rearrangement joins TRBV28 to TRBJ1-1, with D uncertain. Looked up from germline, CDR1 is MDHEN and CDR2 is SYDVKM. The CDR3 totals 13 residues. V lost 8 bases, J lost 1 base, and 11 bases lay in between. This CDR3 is CASHWNSNTEAFF. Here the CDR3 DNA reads TGTGCCAGCCACTGGAACTCGAACACTGAAGCTTTCTTT.

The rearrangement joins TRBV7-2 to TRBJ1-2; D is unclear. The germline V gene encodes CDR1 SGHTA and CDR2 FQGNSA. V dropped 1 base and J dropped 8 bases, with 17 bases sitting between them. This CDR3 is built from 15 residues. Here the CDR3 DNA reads TGTGCCAGCAGCTTAGATTTTGGCTCCGCGTGGGGCTACACCTTC. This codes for CASSLDFGSAWGYTF.